A selection of T cell receptor beta chains follows, all from one sample in a study of blood T cell repertoires in COVID-19. Data came from immunoSEQ multiplex PCR; TCRdb stores just in-frame clones and leaves some out. This table holds hundreds of thousands of clones, more than 70% found once. The sequenced material came from peripheral blood. Receptors originate from a woman aged 60-70 years with COVID-19, enrolled during active disease. The CDR3 runs from the conserved cysteine through the conserved F or W. Each record gives: D gene, clone size, V gene, J gene, CDR3 DNA, CDR3 protein. D genes are given only for firm matches. Some rows mark clone size as missing; the rest say once, few, many or name a class of expanded clone.

d_gene: NA; abundance: NA; v_gene: TRBV5-1; j_gene: TRBJ1-5; CDR3nt: TGCGCCAGCAGCTTGAATAGCGGCAATCAGCCCCAGCATTTT; CDR3aa: CASSLNSGNQPQHF
d_gene: TRBD1; abundance: NA; v_gene: TRBV7-2; j_gene: TRBJ1-1; CDR3nt: TGTGCCAGCAGCCCCCACAGGGGACGGAACACTGAAGCTTTCTTT; CDR3aa: CASSPHRGRNTEAFF
d_gene: NA; abundance: NA; v_gene: TRBV11-2; j_gene: TRBJ2-2; CDR3nt: TGTGCCAGCAGCCCTGAGGGAAGGCCCGGGGAGCTGTTTTTT; CDR3aa: CASSPEGRPGELFF
d_gene: TRBD2; abundance: NA; v_gene: TRBV5-1; j_gene: TRBJ2-1; CDR3nt: TGCGCCAGCAGCTTGGCTAGCGGGGTTGATGAGCAGTTCTTC; CDR3aa: CASSLASGVDEQFF
d_gene: TRBD1; abundance: NA; v_gene: TRBV4-1; j_gene: TRBJ1-2; CDR3nt: TGCGCCAGCAGCCAAGACGAGGCGGACAGGGGGCGAAATGGCTACACCTTC; CDR3aa: CASSQDEADRGRNGYTF
d_gene: NA; abundance: NA; v_gene: TRBV30; j_gene: TRBJ2-7; CDR3nt: TGTGCCTGGAGTCGAGGAACCTACGAGCAGTACTTC; CDR3aa: CAWSRGTYEQYF
d_gene: NA; abundance: NA; v_gene: TRBV5-1; j_gene: TRBJ1-6; CDR3nt: TGCGCCAGCAGCCCTCAGACGGGGACAAGCGTCGGCGGTTCACCCCTCCACTTT; CDR3aa: CASSPQTGTSVGGSPLHF
d_gene: TRBD2; abundance: once; v_gene: TRBV11-2; j_gene: TRBJ2-1; CDR3nt: TGTGCCAGCAGCTTAGGCAGCGGGGGGCTAGATGAGCAGTTCTTC; CDR3aa: CASSLGSGGLDEQFF
d_gene: NA; abundance: NA; v_gene: TRBV6-2/TRBV6-3; j_gene: TRBJ1-3; CDR3nt: TGTGCCAGCAGTTACCTCGGGGAGACTGGAAACACCATATATTTT; CDR3aa: CASSYLGETGNTIYF
d_gene: TRBD1; abundance: NA; v_gene: TRBV3-1/TRBV3-2; j_gene: TRBJ2-5; CDR3nt: TGTGCCAGCAGCCAAGATCCCCAGGGGGCGCCCCAAAAGACCCAGTACTTC; CDR3aa: CASSQDPQGAPQKTQYF
d_gene: TRBD2; abundance: NA; v_gene: TRBV6-2/TRBV6-3; j_gene: TRBJ2-1; CDR3nt: TGTGCCAGCAGTAGAATTAGGACTAGCGGGGGTGGCGATGAGCAGTTCTTC; CDR3aa: CASSRIRTSGGGDEQFF
d_gene: NA; abundance: NA; v_gene: TRBV10-3; j_gene: TRBJ2-3; CDR3nt: TGTGCCATCAGTGACCCTAGGACTAGCACAGATACGCAGTATTTT; CDR3aa: CAISDPRTSTDTQYF
d_gene: TRBD1; abundance: NA; v_gene: TRBV6-6; j_gene: TRBJ1-1; CDR3nt: TGTGCCAGCAGTTGGACAGGACTAAACACTGAAGCTTTCTTT; CDR3aa: CASSWTGLNTEAFF
d_gene: NA; abundance: NA; v_gene: TRBV7-3; j_gene: TRBJ2-3; CDR3nt: TGTGCCAGCAGCTTAAGAGGGGGAAGCACAGATACGCAGTATTTT; CDR3aa: CASSLRGGSTDTQYF
d_gene: NA; abundance: NA; v_gene: TRBV7-8; j_gene: TRBJ2-2; CDR3nt: TGTGCCAGCAGCTGGACAGACACCGGGGAGCTGTTTTTT; CDR3aa: CASSWTDTGELFF
d_gene: TRBD2; abundance: NA; v_gene: TRBV9; j_gene: TRBJ2-3; CDR3nt: TGTGCCAGCAGCGTAGTTGGACTAGCGGGGGAGAGCACAGATACGCAGTATTTT; CDR3aa: CASSVVGLAGESTDTQYF
d_gene: TRBD1; abundance: NA; v_gene: TRBV28; j_gene: TRBJ1-1; CDR3nt: TGTGCCAGCAGTTTCGCAGGGGGGACGGGCACTGAAGCTTTCTTT; CDR3aa: CASSFAGGTGTEAFF